Presented here are 15 T cell receptor beta chains from one specimen sequenced in a study of T cells in Graves' hyperthyroidism and ophthalmopathy. Researchers took RNA transcripts and amplified the TCR beta CDR3 regions from them. Carried out on the TCR CDR3, a first-round RT-PCR used the HTBI primer set. Each CDR3 protein is one row after TCRdb ran MiXCR on the multiplex PCR reads. The sample records 200,000 to 300,000 distinct CDR3 sequences, approximately 25% being singletons. What was sequenced was blood. The origin of the receptors is a woman between 40 and 55 years old with Graves' ophthalmopathy.

There are many counts of this clonotype. CDR3 sequence: CAISDPTGFQNIQYF. The CDR3 region has the DNA TGTGCCATCAGTGACCCGACAGGGTTCCAAAACATTCAGTACTTC. The chain uses TRBV10-3 and TRBJ2-4, with 7 bases that match TRBD1. There are 15 residues in the CDR3. Unmatched junction bases numbered 7, after V lost 3 bases and J lost 5 bases. The germline V gene has CDR1 ENHRY and CDR2 SYGVKD.

The sample holds many counts of this clonotype. The conserved final phenylalanine or tryptophan is absent from the CDR3, which likely points to a read error. The V gene is TRBV29-1, the J gene TRBJ2-7; possibly TRBD1 for D (6 bases). Germline V CDR1 and CDR2: SQVTM, ANQGSEA. V lost 4 bases, J lost 3 bases, and 13 bases lay in between. This CDR3 is built from 13 residues. CDR3 protein: CSVGEQGFYEQYS. The CDR3 DNA sequence: TGCAGCGTTGGGGAACAGGGCTTCTACGAGCAGTACTCC.

The chain joins TRBV6-1 to TRBJ2-7; TRBD2 aligns across 12 bases. Germline values: CDR1 MNHNS, CDR2 SASEGT. This CDR3 comprises 14 residues. The ends lost 6 bases at V and 2 bases at J; junction bases unmatched: 2. The CDR3 DNA sequence: TGTGCCAGCAGGCGACTAGCGGGAGCCTACGAGCAGTACTTC. This codes for CASRRLAGAYEQYF.

The sample holds many counts of this clonotype. The rearrangement uses TRBV20-1 and TRBJ2-4; 11 bases map to TRBD2. The CDR3 extends over 18 amino acids. V dropped 1 base and J dropped 0; count of bases not matched to a gene: 8. The V gene's germline CDR1 is DFQATT and CDR2 SNEGSKA (reference sequence). As DNA, the CDR3 is TGCAGTGCTAGAGCTTCACTAGCGGGAGTTCAAGCCAAAAACATTCAGTACTTC. The encoded protein is CSARASLAGVQAKNIQYF.

This clonotype was found many times. The chain combines TRBV4-1 with TRBJ2-7; the D is unclear. Germline CDR1 and CDR2: MGHRA and YSYEKL. This CDR3 spans 16 amino acids. V lost 0 bases and J lost 0, with 12 bases in between. The CDR3 loop reads CASSQELGGNSYEQYF. CDR3 sequence (DNA): TGCGCCAGCAGCCAAGAACTCGGCGGCAACTCCTACGAGCAGTACTTC.

This clonotype has at least ten counts. V is TRBV20-1 and J is TRBJ2-7; D might be TRBD2 (6 bases). Germline V gene lookup returns CDR1 DFQATT and CDR2 SNEGSKA (reference sequence). The CDR3 is 14 residues long. Trimming cost V 6 bases and J 2 bases, with 17 bases left between them. The DNA for the CDR3 is TGCAGTGCCCCGGACCTGGGGGAGGCCTACGAGCAGTACTTC. It translates to CSAPDLGEAYEQYF.

This chain connects TRBV11-1 to TRBJ1-1; the D is unclear. CDR1 is SGHAT, CDR2 FQDESV, per germline (reference sequence). The CDR3 runs 17 residues. The V end lost 4 bases, the J end lost 6 bases, and 24 bases lay between the germline ends. As DNA, the CDR3 is TGTGCCAGCAGCTCGTCCCCAAGCCCCCAGGTTCGCCCTGAAGCTTTCTTT. Translated, it gives CASSSSPSPQVRPEAFF.

This clonotype appeared many times. J is TRBJ2-7 and V is TRBV28; tentatively, D is TRBD2 (6 bases). The V end was cut by 2 bases, the J end by 5 bases, with 16 bases between. The germline V gene encodes CDR1 MDHEN and CDR2 SYDVKM. The CDR3 runs to 15 residues. The CDR3 DNA sequence: TGTGCCAGCAGTTTAAGGCGGGAACTATTCCACGAGCAGTACTTC. Protein product: CASSLRRELFHEQYF.

Only a few counts were recorded for this clonotype. The chain recombines TRBV12-3 or TRBV12-4 with TRBJ2-5, with 8 bases matching TRBD2. The CDR3 has 13 amino acids. After removal of 6 bases from V and 7 bases from J, the junction contained 7 bases not matched to a gene. The chain's CDR3 is CASRDPSGRTQYF. The CDR3, as DNA: TGTGCCAGCAGGGACCCTAGCGGGCGGACCCAGTACTTC.

J is TRBJ2-7 and V is TRBV12-3 or TRBV12-4; D is perhaps TRBD1 or TRBD2 (5 bases each). Trimming left V 5 bases short and J 4 bases short, with 18 bases between. The CDR3 loop spans 15 amino acids. CDR3 in DNA: TGTGCCAGCAGTGCCGGGACCGCCAACTCATACGAGCAGTACTTC. It translates to CASSAGTANSYEQYF.

This clonotype was recorded many times. The genes are TRBV7-2 and TRBJ2-7; no clear D gene. V was shortened by 1 base and J by 2 bases, with 6 bases between the two germline ends. The CDR3 runs 13 residues. Germline CDR1 SGHTA, CDR2 FQGNSA. The CDR3 DNA sequence: TGTGCCAGCAGCTTAGGGGTGGCCTACGAGCAGTACTTC. Translated: CASSLGVAYEQYF.

This clonotype was seen ten or more times. This chain connects TRBV6-5 to TRBJ2-7; D remains ambiguous. Germline V gene sequence: CDR1 MNHEY, CDR2 SVGAGI. Trimming shortened V by 0 bases and J by 4 bases, and 7 bases separated the two germline ends. This CDR3 spans 13 amino acids. CDR3 residues: CASSYSNTYEQYF. CDR3 nucleotide sequence: TGTGCCAGCAGTTACTCGAATACGTACGAGCAGTACTTC.

This clonotype was seen repeatedly, ten times or more. The rearrangement links TRBV3-1 to TRBJ1-5; possible D gene TRBD1, 6 bases. V lost 0 bases, J lost 5 bases, and 11 bases lay in between. CDR1 is LGHDT, CDR2 YNNKEL, per germline (reference sequence). The CDR3 sequence is 15 residues long. As DNA, the CDR3 is TGTGCCAGCAGCCAAGATAGGACAGAGGATCAGCCCCAGCATTTT. Translation: CASSQDRTEDQPQHF. The full variable domain, in which reference TRBV3-1 and TRBJ1-5 provide the parts outside the CDR3, is DTAVSQTPKYLVTQMGNDKSIKCEQNLGHDTMYWYKQDSKKFLKIMFSYNNKELIINETVPNRFSPKSPDKAHLNLHINSLELGDSAVYFCASSQDRTEDQPQHFGDGTRLSIL.

This clonotype was seen a few times. A clone one base away is much larger, so this may be a read error. The chain employs TRBV11-1 and TRBJ2-3; TRBD2 agrees at 15 bases. The CDR3 has 17 amino acids. The germline V gene encodes CDR1 SGHAT and CDR2 FQDESV (reference sequence). The chain's CDR3 is CVSSFGTGTSGGDTQYF. The CDR3, as DNA: TGTGTCAGCAGCTTCGGGACCGGGACTAGCGGGGGGGATACGCAGTATTTT.

This clonotype appeared many times. V usage is TRBV5-1 and J usage is TRBJ2-7; TRBD2 is a possible D gene (5 bases). The CDR3 runs to 14 residues. With 0 bases removed from V and 3 bases from J, the gap between germline ends came to 10 bases. Germline CDR1 reads SGHRS; CDR2 reads YFSETQ. The CDR3, as DNA: TGCGCCAGCAGCTTGGTTTCTAGCCGCTACGAGCAGTACTTC. The encoded protein is CASSLVSSRYEQYF. Looking up the rest from reference TRBV5-1 and TRBJ2-7 gives the full variable domain: KAGVTQTPRYLIKTRGQQVTLSCSPISGHRSVSWYQQTPGQGLQFLFEYFSETQRNKGNFPGRFSGRQFSNSRSEMNVSTLELGDSALYLCASSLVSSRYEQYFGPGTRLTVT.